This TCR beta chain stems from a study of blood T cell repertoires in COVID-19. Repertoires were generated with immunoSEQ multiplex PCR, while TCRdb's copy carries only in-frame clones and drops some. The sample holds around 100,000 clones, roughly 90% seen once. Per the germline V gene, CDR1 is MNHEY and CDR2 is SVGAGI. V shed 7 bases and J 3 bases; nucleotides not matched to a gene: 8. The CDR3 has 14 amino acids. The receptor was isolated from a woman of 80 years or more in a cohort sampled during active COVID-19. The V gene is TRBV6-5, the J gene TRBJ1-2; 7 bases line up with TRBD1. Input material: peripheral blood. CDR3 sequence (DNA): TGTGCCAGCAAAGAATTAACAGGGGACTATGGCTACACCTTC. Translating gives CASKELTGDYGYTF.